The TCR beta chain under discussion was sequenced for a study of blood T cell repertoires in COVID-19. Whole-study context: The study drew acute and convalescent COVID-19 samples from the United States, Italy and Spain.

Produced via immunoSEQ multiplex PCR; TCRdb's table is partial and in-frame only. This table has about 200,000 clones, approximately 90% appearing once. The source material was PBMCs or T cells enriched from blood (not recorded which). The sequence was collected from a man under 40 who had recovered from COVID-19.

The CDR3 DNA is TGTGCCAGTATCGGGACAGCTTACAATCAGCCCCAGCATTTT. Protein product: CASIGTAYNQPQHF. This rearrangement joins TRBV19 to TRBJ1-5; 7 bases align to TRBD1. V trimming: 7 bases; J trimming: 3 bases; junction bases outside the gene matches: 6. The germline V gene has CDR1 LNHDA and CDR2 SQIVND (reference sequence). CDR3 size: 14 residues.